These 9 T cell receptor beta chains share one sample of origin, sequenced in a study of CD8 T cells in ankylosing spondylitis. Study findings and constraints: One TCR beta motif, made up of 7 or 8 highly homologous variants, appeared characteristic of ankylosing spondylitis blood.

MiXCR, run by TCRdb on the 5' RACE reads, gives a single entry per CDR3 protein. The sample holds more than 300,000 distinct CDR3 sequences, 6.5% to 10% seen once. No antigen has been assigned to these receptors. The sequencing sample was made of blood, either unsorted or a sorted T cell fraction (not recorded which). Receptor source: a male donor with ankylosing spondylitis.

This clonotype has more than one count but fewer than ten. The chain has TRBV28 and TRBJ2-4, with D possibly being TRBD1 or TRBD2 (5 bases each). CDR1 is MDHEN and CDR2 is SYDVKM in the germline V gene. The CDR3 has 15 amino acids. Trimming left V 11 bases short and J 2 bases short, with 19 bases between. As DNA, the CDR3 is TGTGCCTCCGATGGGGGTGACTTATCCAAAAACATTCAGTACTTC. Translated: CASDGGDLSKNIQYF.

This clonotype was detected a few times. This chain links TRBV28 with TRBJ2-3; TRBD1 agrees at 10 bases. This CDR3 region has 15 residues. V was clipped by 6 bases and J by 7 bases; unmatched bases: 10. Germline CDR1 reads MDHEN; CDR2 reads SYDVKM. The CDR3 reads CASSRGTGDPNTQYF. Here the CDR3 DNA reads TGTGCCAGCAGCCGCGGGACAGGGGACCCAAATACGCAGTATTTT. The complete variable domain, with remaining parts taken from reference TRBV28 and TRBJ2-3, reads DVKVTQSSRYLVKRTGEKVFLECVQDMDHENMFWYRQDPGLGLRLIYFSYDVKMKEKGDIPEGYSVSREKKERFSLILESASTNQTSMYLCASSRGTGDPNTQYFGPGTRLTVL.

In its sample, this clonotype was seen a few times. J is TRBJ2-7 and V is TRBV12-3 or TRBV12-4, with 8 positions matching TRBD2. With 5 bases clipped from V and 0 bases from J, the junction kept 9 bases outside the gene matches. The CDR3 contains 16 residues. DNA for the CDR3: TGTGCCAGCAGTGTACAGACTAGCGTTCTCTCCTACGAGCAGTACTTC. This translates into CASSVQTSVLSYEQYF.

This clonotype showed up just a few times. The rearrangement uses TRBV4-2 and TRBJ2-3; TRBD2 matches at 8 bases. This CDR3 region has 16 residues. The trim removed 1 base at V and 3 bases at J, leaving 6 bases unmatched. Germline V gene sequence: CDR1 LGHNA, CDR2 YNFKEQ. The CDR3 DNA reads TGTGCCAGCAGCCAAGTCTGGCGGGAGGCGACAGATACGCAGTATTTT. This translates into CASSQVWREATDTQYF.

There are a few counts of this clonotype. The genes are TRBV19 and TRBJ2-3; 8 bases agree with TRBD2. This CDR3 has 15 amino acids. Germline values: CDR1 LNHDA, CDR2 SQIVND (reference sequence). The V and J ends lost 1 base and 5 bases, in that order; junction bases with no gene match: 5. In nucleotides, the CDR3 is TGTGCCAGTAGTATAGCAGCGGGAGAGGTAGATACGCAGTATTTT. It yields the protein CASSIAAGEVDTQYF.

The chain recombines TRBV4-1 with TRBJ2-7, with D possibly TRBD2 on 5 matching bases. Per the germline V gene, CDR1 is MGHRA and CDR2 is YSYEKL. Trimming removed 0 bases from V and 5 bases from J, with 8 bases in between. This CDR3 has 13 residues. CDR3 region: CASSQDPGNEQYF. The CDR3 DNA reads TGCGCCAGCAGCCAAGATCCGGGGAACGAGCAGTACTTC.

This clonotype appeared many times. This rearrangement joins TRBV12-3 or TRBV12-4 to TRBJ2-4, with TRBD2 matching over 11 bases. CDR3 length: 16 amino acids. V was clipped by 6 bases and J by 0 bases; unmatched bases: 4. CDR3 DNA: TGTGCCAGCAGCCAAGGACTAGCGGGAGCCAAAAACATTCAGTACTTC. Translated: CASSQGLAGAKNIQYF.

The chain joins TRBV12-3 or TRBV12-4 to TRBJ2-1; the D is unclear. Deletions cut 5 bases from V and 3 bases from J, with 11 bases between. CDR3 length equals 14 residues. The CDR3 DNA follows: TGTGCCAGCAGTCCCCACTGGGGCTACAATGAGCAGTTCTTC. Translating gives CASSPHWGYNEQFF.

This clonotype has more than one count but fewer than ten. This chain links TRBV10-3 with TRBJ2-7; no clear D. Deletions cut 0 bases from V and 3 bases from J, with 6 bases between. Germline-derived CDR1 and CDR2 are ENHRY and SYGVKD. The CDR3 spans 13 residues. The CDR3 here is CAISESGYYEQYF. The CDR3, as DNA: TGTGCCATCAGTGAGTCCGGGTACTACGAGCAGTACTTC.